Below are 29 T cell receptor beta chains sequenced from a single sample in a study of CD8 T cells in ankylosing spondylitis. Study observations and caveats: Seven or eight highly homologous variants formed a TCR beta motif that appeared characteristic of ankylosing spondylitis blood.

TCRdb processed the 5' RACE reads anew with MiXCR; each CDR3 protein has one entry. This table holds fewer than 550,000 distinct CDR3 sequences, 5.3% found once. Their cognate antigens are unknown. The sample was blood, either unsorted or a sorted T cell fraction (not recorded which). These receptors came from a male donor with ankylosing spondylitis.

This clonotype appeared many times. The rearrangement uses TRBV7-2 and TRBJ2-7, with 7 bases identical to TRBD1. V was pared by 3 bases and J by 0 bases, with 5 bases of the junction left unmatched. Germline V gene sequence: CDR1 SGHTA, CDR2 FQGNSA. The CDR3 covers 15 residues. CDR3 sequence reads: CASSFLTGDSYEQYF. The CDR3 DNA sequence: TGTGCCAGCAGCTTTTTAACAGGGGACTCCTACGAGCAGTACTTC.

The chain recombines TRBV5-1 with TRBJ2-7; D gene uncertain. Germline CDR1 reads SGHRS; CDR2 reads YFSETQ. V lost 0 bases, J lost 3 bases, and 7 bases lay in between. The CDR3 totals 13 residues. The CDR3 loop is CASSLVLDYEQYF. The CDR3 DNA reads TGCGCCAGCAGCTTGGTCCTTGACTACGAGCAGTACTTC.

This clonotype came up many times. The chain is built from TRBV5-1 and TRBJ2-2; possibly TRBD2 for D (6 bases). The germline gives CDR1 SGHRS, CDR2 YFSETQ. This CDR3 region has 16 residues. V shed 4 bases and J shed 0 bases, with 13 bases lying between them. The CDR3 sequence is CASSGGTIANTGELFF. The CDR3 DNA reads as TGCGCCAGCAGCGGGGGGACGATCGCGAACACCGGGGAGCTGTTTTTT.

This clonotype was detected ten times or more. The chain is built from TRBV5-6 and TRBJ2-3; 8 bases fit TRBD2. Germline CDR1 reads SGHDT; CDR2 reads YYEEEE. This CDR3 has 17 amino acids. Losses at the gene ends were 5 bases for V and 0 bases for J; bases not matched to a gene: 11. The CDR3 bases are TGTGCCAGCAGACCATCGGGGGGGGTGCTTAGCACAGATACGCAGTATTTT. Amino acids: CASRPSGGVLSTDTQYF. The complete variable domain, with remaining parts taken from reference TRBV5-6 and TRBJ2-3, reads DAGVTQSPTHLIKTRGQQVTLRCSPKSGHDTVSWYQQALGQGPQFIFQYYEEEERQRGNFPDRFSGHQFPNYSSELNVNALLLGDSALYLCASRPSGGVLSTDTQYFGPGTRLTVL.

This clonotype was picked up many times. J is TRBJ2-2 and V is TRBV5-1; 9 nucleotides match TRBD1. Germline CDR1 is SGHRS and CDR2 is YFSETQ. The CDR3 contains 15 residues. With 4 bases clipped from V and 5 bases from J, the junction kept 6 bases outside the gene matches. This CDR3 reads CASSRLGQGTGELFF. In DNA, the CDR3 is TGCGCCAGCAGCCGCCTTGGACAGGGGACCGGGGAGCTGTTTTTT. The full variable domain, completed using reference TRBV5-1 and TRBJ2-2, is KAGVTQTPRYLIKTRGQQVTLSCSPISGHRSVSWYQQTPGQGLQFLFEYFSETQRNKGNFPGRFSGRQFSNSRSEMNVSTLELGDSALYLCASSRLGQGTGELFFGEGSRLTVL.

This clonotype was counted at least ten times. V and J are TRBV4-3 and TRBJ1-1; 9 positions agree with TRBD1. CDR1 and CDR2 from the germline V gene are LGHNA and YSLEER. Unmatched junction bases numbered 19, after V lost 4 bases and J lost 10 bases. The CDR3 extends over 17 amino acids. The CDR3 DNA follows: TGCGCCAGCAGCCCCGGGACAGGGTCGATCGGGCGAGGAGGAGCTTTCTTT. Translating gives CASSPGTGSIGRGGAFF.

This clonotype was observed many times. The chain joins TRBV10-3 to TRBJ2-6; D uncertain. V was shortened by 3 bases and J by 2 bases, with 17 bases between the two germline ends. This CDR3 spans 18 amino acids. Germline CDR1 is ENHRY and CDR2 is SYGVKD. The CDR3 DNA sequence: TGTGCCATCAGTGACCAGGTCCGCCCTCGGGCTGGGGCCAACGTCCTGACTTTC. It yields the protein CAISDQVRPRAGANVLTF.

This clonotype showed up many times. The chain uses TRBV29-1 and TRBJ2-7; TRBD2 aligns across 10 bases. In germline, CDR1 is SQVTM, CDR2 ANQGSEA. With 4 bases clipped from V and 6 bases from J, the junction kept 6 bases outside the gene matches. The CDR3 totals 13 residues. The CDR3 loop is CSVGGLAQVEQYF. DNA for the CDR3: TGCAGCGTTGGGGGACTAGCGCAAGTCGAGCAGTACTTC.

Many counts were recorded for this clonotype. Written as DNA, the CDR3 is TGTGCCAGCCTTCGCCGCACTGAAGCTTTCTTT. Translation: CASLRRTEAFF. The chain recombines TRBV6-2 or TRBV6-3 with TRBJ1-1; D is uncertain. CDR1 MNHEY and CDR2 SVGEGT come from the germline V gene. CDR3 length equals 11 residues. V gave up 8 bases and J gave up 4 bases, with 8 bases separating them.

This clonotype has ten or more counts. The chain has TRBV5-1 and TRBJ1-1, with D tentatively TRBD1 (6 bases). Germline V gives CDR1 SGHRS, CDR2 YFSETQ. The V and J ends lost 3 bases and 5 bases respectively, with 11 bases between them. This CDR3 region has 13 residues. The CDR3: CASSYAGQTEAFF. The CDR3 DNA reads as TGCGCCAGCAGCTACGCGGGACAAACTGAAGCTTTCTTT.

Many counts were recorded for this clonotype. The chain carries TRBV28 and TRBJ2-7, with D perhaps matching TRBD2 (5 bases). The V gene's germline CDR1 is MDHEN and CDR2 SYDVKM. This CDR3 region has 16 residues. The V end was cut by 8 bases, the J end by 7 bases, with 27 bases between. The CDR3 nucleotides are TGTGCCAGCGGGAGCATCGCCGTCACGAAGAACCTAGAGCAGTACTTC. This gives the protein CASGSIAVTKNLEQYF.

The sample holds many counts of this clonotype. The rearrangement uses TRBV20-1 and TRBJ2-1; the D gene is possibly TRBD2 (5 bases). V gave up 3 bases and J gave up 13 bases, with 19 bases separating them. This CDR3 spans 13 amino acids. The germline CDR1 and CDR2 sequences are DFQATT and SNEGSKA (reference sequence). The CDR3 sequence is CSASGDYPLKQFF. The CDR3 DNA reads TGCAGTGCTAGTGGAGACTATCCCCTCAAACAGTTCTTC.

Ten or more counts support this clonotype. J is TRBJ2-7 and V is TRBV28; no firm D call. V gave up 5 bases and J gave up 6 bases, with 8 bases separating them. The V gene's germline CDR1 is MDHEN and CDR2 SYDVKM. This CDR3 comprises 11 residues. In nucleotides, the CDR3 is TGTGCCAGCAGTGTCAGAGCCGAGCAGTACTTC. Its protein product is CASSVRAEQYF.

This clonotype was seen at least ten times. The chain carries TRBV20-1 and TRBJ2-2; 11 nucleotides line up with TRBD2. This CDR3 spans 16 amino acids. The J segment lost 4 bases and the V segment lost 0 bases, leaving 4 bases of the junction unmatched. CDR1 and CDR2 (germline): DFQATT, SNEGSKA (reference sequence). The CDR3 nucleotides read TGCAGTGCTAGAGATGGGACTAGCGGAAGCACCGGGGAGCTGTTTTTT. This codes for CSARDGTSGSTGELFF.

Many counts were recorded for this clonotype. The rearrangement joins TRBV2 to TRBJ2-5; D remains ambiguous. The V and J ends lost 6 bases and 2 bases respectively, with 7 bases between them. Germline assignment: CDR1 SNHLY and CDR2 FYNNEI. This CDR3 contains 12 residues. This chain's CDR3 is CASSSHQETQYF. Written as DNA, the CDR3 is TGTGCCAGCAGCAGTCATCAAGAGACCCAGTACTTC.

This clonotype was picked up many times. The chain links TRBV28 to TRBJ2-5; perhaps TRBD1 as D (5 bases). Germline V gene sequence: CDR1 MDHEN, CDR2 SYDVKM. The CDR3 spans 11 residues. The V end was cut by 4 bases, the J end by 7 bases, with 7 bases between. CDR3 protein: CASSSQGTQYF. DNA for the CDR3: TGTGCCAGCAGTTCCCAGGGGACCCAGTACTTC.

This clonotype was counted at least ten times. CDR3 sequence reads: CSAVEGPPGDTQYF. In DNA, the CDR3 is TGCAGTGCCGTCGAGGGGCCCCCCGGAGATACGCAGTATTTT. The rearrangement joins TRBV20-1 to TRBJ2-3; D might be TRBD1 or TRBD2, each matching 5 bases. This CDR3 spans 14 amino acids. V was cut by 6 bases and J by 5 bases, with 18 bases left in between. Germline V lookup: CDR1 DFQATT, CDR2 SNEGSKA (reference sequence).

This clonotype showed up many times. J is TRBJ1-1 and V is TRBV5-1; weak D call: TRBD1 (5 bases). Trimming left V 5 bases short and J 1 base short, with 12 bases between. Per germline, CDR1 SGHRS and CDR2 YFSETQ. This CDR3 has 14 amino acids. Here the CDR3 DNA reads TGCGCCAGCAGGATGGGGGGATGGAACACTGAAGCTTTCTTT. Its translation: CASRMGGWNTEAFF.

This clonotype was detected ten times or more. The V gene is TRBV15, the J gene TRBJ1-4; D remains ambiguous. The CDR3 is made up of 16 amino acids. Per the germline V gene, CDR1 is LNHNV and CDR2 is YYDKDF (reference sequence). The V end was cut by 0 bases, the J end by 8 bases, with 16 bases between. The CDR3 protein is CATSRERVAGYEKLFF. The CDR3 bases are TGTGCCACCAGCAGAGAGAGGGTGGCGGGTTACGAAAAACTGTTTTTT.

Many counts were recorded for this clonotype. This sequence joins TRBV5-1 and TRBJ1-6, with unresolved D. Germline V gene lookup returns CDR1 SGHRS and CDR2 YFSETQ. The CDR3 is 14 amino acids. Trimming stripped 0 bases from V and 5 bases from J, with 6 bases between. CDR3 bases: TGCGCCAGCAGCTTGGAGCAGAATAATTCACCCCTCCACTTT. Its protein product is CASSLEQNNSPLHF.

This clonotype was recorded at least ten times. The J gene is TRBJ2-1, the V gene TRBV4-3; D not certain. Germline lookup yields CDR1 LGHNA and CDR2 YSLEER. The CDR3 is 13 residues long. With 0 bases removed from V and 13 bases from J, the gap between germline ends came to 13 bases. The CDR3 spells CASSQDARLVQFF. The CDR3 DNA sequence: TGCGCCAGCAGCCAAGATGCCCGACTGGTCCAGTTCTTC.

In its sample, this clonotype was seen many times. The V and J genes are TRBV4-2 and TRBJ1-4, with 10 bases that match TRBD1. CDR1 and CDR2 from the germline V gene are LGHNA and YNFKEQ. The V segment lost 1 base and the J segment 0 bases; nucleotides outside the gene matches: 2. The CDR3 has 17 residues. For the CDR3, the DNA is TGTGCCAGCAGCCAAGGGACAGGGGGAGCAACTAATGAAAAACTGTTTTTT. It specifies CASSQGTGGATNEKLFF.

This clonotype was seen many times. The chain uses TRBV4-3 and TRBJ1-2, with TRBD1 matching over 7 bases. The CDR3 runs to 15 residues. The germline CDR1 and CDR2 sequences are LGHNA and YSLEER. The J segment lost 4 bases and the V segment lost 2 bases, leaving 7 bases of the junction unmatched. CDR3 amino acids: CASSQQGTDSYGYTF. The DNA of the CDR3 is TGCGCCAGCAGCCAACAAGGGACAGACTCCTATGGCTACACCTTC.

The genes are TRBV18 and TRBJ2-3; D assignment may be TRBD1 or TRBD2 (6 bases each). Germline-derived CDR1 and CDR2 are KGHSH and LQKENI. Trimming removed 6 bases at V and 2 bases at J, with 15 bases between. The CDR3 has 15 residues. In nucleotides, the CDR3 is TGTGCCAGCTCGCATCCACAGGGACTCACAGATACGCAGTATTTT. As protein: CASSHPQGLTDTQYF.

The rearrangement joins TRBV4-2 to TRBJ1-5; D is perhaps TRBD1 (5 bases). Germline V gene lookup returns CDR1 LGHNA and CDR2 YNFKEQ. CDR3 length: 18 amino acids. Trimming cost V 4 bases and J 0 bases, with 19 bases left between them. CDR3 in DNA: TGTGCCAGCAGCCTCAGCCTGGTTCCCGGGGCTAGCAATCAGCCCCAGCATTTT. Its translation: CASSLSLVPGASNQPQHF.

This clonotype was detected many times. The rearrangement joins TRBV7-2 to TRBJ2-4; tentatively, D is TRBD1 (6 bases). Germline values: CDR1 SGHTA, CDR2 FQGNSA. The CDR3 totals 16 residues. Trimming pared 5 bases from V and 3 bases from J, leaving 17 bases between. This chain's CDR3 is CASSPRGSASKNIQYF. In DNA, the CDR3 is TGTGCCAGCAGCCCAAGGGGGAGCGCTAGCAAAAACATTCAGTACTTC.

The table lists this clonotype with many counts. V usage is TRBV27 and J usage is TRBJ2-4; 7 nucleotides line up with TRBD1. J lost 0 bases, V lost 3 bases, and 8 bases had no gene match. There are 17 residues in the CDR3. Germline lookup yields CDR1 MNHEY and CDR2 SMNVEV (reference sequence). CDR3 residues: CASSFRGDSLAKNIQYF. CDR3 nucleotides: TGTGCCAGCAGTTTCCGAGGGGACAGTTTAGCCAAAAACATTCAGTACTTC.

This clonotype was found a few times. The rearrangement uses TRBV5-1 and TRBJ2-1; TRBD2 might be the D (5 bases). V gave up 1 base and J gave up 1 base, with 12 bases separating them. This CDR3 region has 16 residues. CDR1 SGHRS and CDR2 YFSETQ come from the germline V gene. In DNA form, the CDR3 reads TGCGCCAGCAGCTTGTTCCCGGGAATTTCCTACAATGAGCAGTTCTTC. Encoded protein: CASSLFPGISYNEQFF. Variable domain in full (rest from reference TRBV5-1 and TRBJ2-1): KAGVTQTPRYLIKTRGQQVTLSCSPISGHRSVSWYQQTPGQGLQFLFEYFSETQRNKGNFPGRFSGRQFSNSRSEMNVSTLELGDSALYLCASSLFPGISYNEQFFGPGTRLTVL.

This clonotype has only a few counts. The gene calls are TRBV20-1 and TRBJ1-2; D may be TRBD1 (6 bases). Trimming pared 6 bases from V and 2 bases from J, leaving 22 bases between. The germline gives CDR1 DFQATT, CDR2 SNEGSKA (reference sequence). The length of the CDR3 is 16 residues. This chain's CDR3 is CSAASWTETLNYGYTF. The CDR3 bases are TGCAGTGCAGCCTCTTGGACAGAGACTTTAAACTATGGCTACACCTTC.